Each of the 28 T cell receptor beta chains below was sequenced from the same sample in a study of T-cell reconstitution after alpha-beta-depleted transplantation in children. The TCRbeta library incorporated unique molecular identifiers. Each CDR3 protein is one row after TCRdb ran MiXCR on the PCR reads. The sample has about 980,000 distinct CDR3 sequences, 25% to 30% seen once. The sequencing used PBMCs, mostly from graft donor cells, collected 360 days after TCRalphabeta/CD19-depleted stem cell transplant. The receptors here all came from a boy less than two years old who had a stem cell transplant for SCID, so the T cells may come from the graft donor.

V gene TRBV7-9 combines with J gene TRBJ2-7, with a possible D match to TRBD2 (6 bases). V was clipped by 5 bases and J by 5 bases, with 22 bases between them. The CDR3 is 16 amino acids. The germline gives CDR1 SEHNR, CDR2 FQNEAQ (reference sequence). CDR3 sequence (DNA): TGTGCCAGCAGCCCCCGGGACGGCGGCTGGGGGGACGAGCAGTACTTC. This codes for CASSPRDGGWGDEQYF.

The chain recombines TRBV3-1 with TRBJ2-5, with 12 positions matching TRBD2. The CDR3 covers 13 residues. V lost 3 bases to trimming and J lost 10 bases; unmatched junction nucleotides: 3. Germline values: CDR1 LGHDT, CDR2 YNNKEL (reference sequence). This CDR3 is CASSHLAGGSQYF. The CDR3 coding sequence is TGTGCCAGCAGCCATCTAGCGGGAGGGAGCCAGTACTTC.

This chain uses TRBV6-1 with TRBJ2-3, with 13 bases lining up with TRBD2. The CDR3 is made up of 17 amino acids. Germline lookup yields CDR1 MNHNS and CDR2 SASEGT. The J segment lost 3 bases and the V segment lost 6 bases, leaving 9 bases of the junction unmatched. The CDR3 is CASRPTSGGATTDTQYF. The CDR3 DNA follows: TGTGCCAGCAGACCCACTAGCGGGGGGGCCACAACAGATACGCAGTATTTT.

In this sample, this clonotype turned up a few times. In DNA form, the CDR3 reads TGCGCCAGCCGGGGATATAGCGGGGCGGCCCTCGGAAACACCATATATTTT. This encodes CASRGYSGAALGNTIYF. The chain is built from TRBV4-1 and TRBJ1-3, with D perhaps matching TRBD1 (5 bases). The V end was cut by 8 bases, the J end by 4 bases, with 24 bases between. Germline-derived CDR1 and CDR2 are MGHRA and YSYEKL. The CDR3 is made up of 17 amino acids.

This clonotype was recorded a few times. The CDR3 sequence: CASSYNFGTAAAYF. For the CDR3, the DNA is TGTGCCAGCAGTTACAACTTTGGGACCGCGGCTGCGTACTTC. The V call is TRBV6-2 or TRBV6-3, the J call TRBJ2-7; D possibly uses TRBD1 or TRBD2 (5 bases each). Trimming cost V 2 bases and J 12 bases, with 20 bases left between them. CDR1 is MNHEY and CDR2 is SVGEGT in the germline V gene. CDR3 size: 14 residues.

The rearrangement uses TRBV20-1 and TRBJ2-5, with 9 positions matching TRBD1. This CDR3 spans 15 amino acids. V lost 5 bases to trimming and J lost 5 bases; unmatched junction nucleotides: 12. CDR1 DFQATT and CDR2 SNEGSKA come from the germline V gene (reference sequence). CDR3 in DNA: TGCAGTGCTGAACCTCACAGGGGGCGATTGGAGACCCAGTACTTC. The encoded protein is CSAEPHRGRLETQYF.

This clonotype was seen only a few times. The J gene is TRBJ2-7, the V gene TRBV4-2; 7 nucleotides agree with TRBD1. The CDR3 runs to 15 residues. Unmatched junction bases numbered 5, after V lost 0 bases and J lost 3 bases. Germline V gene sequence: CDR1 LGHNA, CDR2 YNFKEQ. CDR3 sequence: CASSQERYRGYEQYF. CDR3 in DNA: TGTGCCAGCAGCCAAGAGAGGTACAGGGGCTACGAGCAGTACTTC.

The chain is built from TRBV20-1 and TRBJ2-5, with D possibly called TRBD1 or TRBD2 (5 bases each). V was clipped by 6 bases and J by 6 bases, with 23 bases between them. Germline V gives CDR1 DFQATT, CDR2 SNEGSKA (reference sequence). The CDR3 extends over 15 amino acids. The CDR3 loop is CSAGHSGGPFKTQYF. CDR3 bases: TGCAGTGCCGGACACTCTGGGGGTCCCTTCAAGACCCAGTACTTC.

This clonotype occurred many times. The chain recombines TRBV28 with TRBJ2-3; 10 bases agree with TRBD2. The CDR3 covers 14 residues. In germline, CDR1 is MDHEN, CDR2 SYDVKM. V was pared by 5 bases and J by 6 bases, with 5 bases of the junction left unmatched. CDR3 sequence reads: CASSLAGVLDTQYF. The CDR3 coding sequence is TGTGCCAGCAGTCTAGCGGGGGTGTTGGATACGCAGTATTTT.

This clonotype was seen a handful of times. V gene TRBV12-3 or TRBV12-4 combines with J gene TRBJ1-3; D possibly corresponds to TRBD1 (6 bases). The CDR3 consists of 17 residues. V gave up 6 bases and J gave up 0 bases, with 18 bases separating them. This CDR3 is CASRDGTSYLSGNTIYF. As DNA, the CDR3 is TGTGCCAGCAGAGACGGGACATCTTACCTCTCTGGAAACACCATATATTTT.

Here the CDR3 reads CASRTNRDWYEQYF. The CDR3 DNA sequence: TGTGCCAGCAGGACTAACCGGGACTGGTACGAGCAGTACTTC. The rearrangement links TRBV28 to TRBJ2-7, with D perhaps TRBD2 (6 bases). Germline V gene lookup returns CDR1 MDHEN and CDR2 SYDVKM. This CDR3 contains 14 residues. V was cut by 6 bases and J by 4 bases, with 16 bases left in between.

This chain uses TRBV12-3 or TRBV12-4 with TRBJ1-2; possible D gene TRBD1, 6 bases. Trimming shortened V by 2 bases and J by 4 bases, and 8 bases separated the two germline ends. The CDR3 spans 13 residues. The DNA of the CDR3 is TGTGCCAGCAGTTTACTGGACAGCTATGGCTACACCTTC. Its protein is CASSLLDSYGYTF.

The rearrangement links TRBV6-2 or TRBV6-3 to TRBJ2-7, with no clear D. Germline V gene data show CDR1 as MNHEY and CDR2 as SVGEGT. Trimming stripped 8 bases from V and 5 bases from J, with 19 bases between. The CDR3 sequence is 14 residues long. The CDR3 is CASRHIPVVNEQYF. The CDR3 DNA reads TGTGCCAGCCGCCACATCCCGGTGGTAAACGAGCAGTACTTC.

The J gene is TRBJ2-1, the V gene TRBV15, with 8 bases lining up with TRBD1. The CDR3 extends over 17 amino acids. Germline loops: CDR1 LNHNV, CDR2 YYDKDF (reference sequence). V shed 2 bases, J shed 3 bases, and the junction held 9 bases outside the gene matches. Here the CDR3 DNA reads TGTGCCACCAGCAGACAGGGGGCTTTGGAGGTCTACAATGAGCAGTTCTTC. It is translated as CATSRQGALEVYNEQFF.

This clonotype appeared many times. The chain links TRBV4-1 to TRBJ2-7; D ambiguous. The CDR3 sequence is 14 residues long. Germline CDR1 MGHRA, CDR2 YSYEKL. V lost 1 base to trimming and J lost 5 bases, with 12 bases between them. The CDR3 reads CASSQGNRVDEQYF. The CDR3, as DNA: TGCGCCAGCAGCCAAGGGAATAGGGTCGACGAGCAGTACTTC.

The rearrangement joins TRBV12-3 or TRBV12-4 to TRBJ1-1, with 7 nucleotides matching TRBD1. The V segment lost 6 bases and the J segment 7 bases; nucleotides outside the gene matches: 5. The CDR3 runs 12 residues. The DNA of the CDR3 is TGTGCCAGCAGCCAGGGGGGCGTTGAAGCTTTCTTT. Its protein is CASSQGGVEAFF.

The V gene is TRBV6-1, the J gene TRBJ2-4; 11 positions agree with TRBD2. This CDR3 is 17 amino acids long. Trimming cost V 5 bases and J 9 bases; bases outside gene matches: 15. CDR1 is MNHNS and CDR2 is SASEGT in the germline V gene. DNA for the CDR3: TGTGCCAGCAGTCCCCGGGGCTTAGCGGGGGGGCGGGGCATTCAGTACTTC. This gives the protein CASSPRGLAGGRGIQYF.

This clonotype was seen more than once but under ten times. The CDR3 here is CASSLPNRGPNTEAFF. Written as DNA, the CDR3 is TGTGCCAGCAGTTTACCCAACAGGGGGCCGAACACTGAAGCTTTCTTT. The rearrangement uses TRBV12-3 or TRBV12-4 and TRBJ1-1; 9 bases line up with TRBD1. This CDR3 is 16 amino acids long. The trim removed 2 bases at V and 1 base at J, leaving 5 bases unmatched.

The chain combines TRBV15 with TRBJ2-5; no firm D call. Trimming took 1 base from V and 1 from J, leaving 13 bases between them. CDR3 size: 16 residues. Germline CDR1 reads LNHNV; CDR2 reads YYDKDF (reference sequence). The CDR3 is CATSRGPPAFQETQYF. The CDR3 bases are TGTGCCACCAGCAGAGGTCCCCCAGCTTTCCAAGAGACCCAGTACTTC.

There are a few counts of this clonotype. This chain joins TRBV5-1 and TRBJ2-5, with a possible D match to TRBD2 (5 bases). Deletions cut 4 bases from V and 5 bases from J, with 18 bases between. The CDR3 sequence is 15 residues long. Germline CDR1 reads SGHRS; CDR2 reads YFSETQ. The CDR3 DNA follows: TGCGCCAGCAGCCCGGGCTTCGGGAATGTTGAGACCCAGTACTTC. It specifies CASSPGFGNVETQYF.

V usage is TRBV7-3 and J usage is TRBJ2-3, with D uncertain. The V end lost 0 bases, the J end lost 7 bases, and 8 bases lay between the germline ends. The CDR3 sequence is 13 residues long. In germline, CDR1 is SGHTA, CDR2 FQGTGA. The CDR3 spells CASSLTSMNTQYF. CDR3 DNA: TGTGCCAGCAGCTTAACCAGTATGAATACGCAGTATTTT.

This clonotype showed up just a few times. CDR3 in amino acids: CASRRSGGGSPLHF. The CDR3 DNA follows: TGTGCCAGCAGGCGCTCCGGCGGGGGTTCACCCCTCCACTTT. This rearrangement joins TRBV12-3 or TRBV12-4 to TRBJ1-6; tentatively, D is TRBD1 (5 bases). This CDR3 is built from 14 residues. V lost 6 bases and J lost 9, with 15 bases in between.

This clonotype turned up a few times. V gene TRBV20-1 combines with J gene TRBJ2-2, with 7 bases matching TRBD1. This CDR3 comprises 16 residues. CDR1 and CDR2 from the germline V gene are DFQATT and SNEGSKA (reference sequence). V lost 0 bases to trimming and J lost 4 bases; unmatched junction nucleotides: 8. CDR3 residues: CSARDDKGAGTGELFF. CDR3 coding DNA: TGCAGTGCTAGAGATGATAAGGGGGCAGGCACCGGGGAGCTGTTTTTT.

This clonotype has more than one count but fewer than ten. V and J are TRBV7-3 and TRBJ1-1; D is unresolved. Germline-derived CDR1 and CDR2 are SGHTA and FQGTGA. V was shortened by 0 bases and J by 0 bases, with 8 bases between the two germline ends. The CDR3 spans 15 residues. CDR3 coding DNA: TGTGCCAGCAGCTTAACGCCGGTAATGAACACTGAAGCTTTCTTT. Residues: CASSLTPVMNTEAFF.

The rearrangement links TRBV4-1 to TRBJ2-5; 12 nucleotides line up with TRBD2. This CDR3 spans 16 amino acids. The trim removed 4 bases at V and 3 bases at J, leaving 6 bases unmatched. Germline CDR1 MGHRA, CDR2 YSYEKL. Here the CDR3 reads CASSLQGLAGKETQYF. CDR3 nucleotide sequence: TGCGCCAGCAGCCTACAAGGACTAGCGGGGAAAGAGACCCAGTACTTC.

This clonotype was seen more than once but under ten times. V usage is TRBV5-1 and J usage is TRBJ2-4; 7 positions match TRBD2. Germline V lookup: CDR1 SGHRS, CDR2 YFSETQ. The V and J ends lost 4 bases and 7 bases, in that order; junction bases with no gene match: 8. This CDR3 has 14 amino acids. The CDR3 DNA is TGCGCCAGCAGCGAGGGAGGGGATCTGAACATTCAGTACTTC. Protein sequence: CASSEGGDLNIQYF.

The J gene is TRBJ1-5, the V gene TRBV5-1; D is unresolved. Germline V lookup: CDR1 SGHRS, CDR2 YFSETQ. The CDR3 has 15 residues. Between the trimmed V and J ends, which lost 4 bases and 5 bases, there was a span of 16 bases. CDR3 residues: CASSPGQWPYQPQHF. The CDR3 DNA sequence: TGCGCCAGCAGCCCCGGCCAGTGGCCTTATCAGCCCCAGCATTTT. Combining the CDR3 with reference TRBV5-1 and TRBJ1-5 gives the whole variable domain KAGVTQTPRYLIKTRGQQVTLSCSPISGHRSVSWYQQTPGQGLQFLFEYFSETQRNKGNFPGRFSGRQFSNSRSEMNVSTLELGDSALYLCASSPGQWPYQPQHFGDGTRLSIL.

CDR3 sequence: CASSLASGGWTGELFF. CDR3 nucleotide sequence: TGTGCCAGCAGCTTGGCTAGCGGGGGGTGGACCGGGGAGCTGTTTTTT. The chain is built from TRBV7-3 and TRBJ2-2, with 11 bases identical to TRBD2. The germline gives CDR1 SGHTA, CDR2 FQGTGA. After removal of 3 bases from V and 5 bases from J, the junction contained 5 bases not matched to a gene. CDR3 size: 16 residues.